Listed below are T cell receptor beta chains from one sample, sequenced in a study of OX40 agonist ivuxolimab in advanced cancers. Sequencing was performed with immunoSEQ multiplex PCR; in TCRdb, only in-frame clones are kept and a portion is missing. The sample records about 19,000 clones, 75% to 85% being singletons. The sample consisted of CD4+ or CD8+ T cells sorted from blood, taken in a trial of the OX40 agonist ivuxolimab. All receptors derive from an adult with an advanced solid tumor such as melanoma, head and neck, liver or kidney cancer. Both conserved end residues are part of each CDR3. D genes are given only for firm matches. Expanded clones get a size class; other rows say once, few or many, or leave the size out.

d_call	j_call	clone_size	v_call	cdr3_nt	cdr3_aa
.	TRBJ2-4	once	TRBV5-6	TGTGCCAGCAGCGCCGAGAGGGAAAACATTCAGTACTTC	CASSAERENIQYF
.	TRBJ1-3	.	TRBV7-9	TGTGCCAGCAGCTACAGGGAGTTCTCTGGAAACACCATATATTTT	CASSYREFSGNTIYF
.	TRBJ1-1	.	TRBV11-3	TGTGCCAGCAGCTGGGAGAACACTGAAGCTTTCTTT	CASSWENTEAFF
TRBD1	TRBJ1-5	.	TRBV2	TGTGCCAGCAGCCAAGACTCGCTTGGACGACAGGGGCTACATCAGCCCCAGCATTTT	CASSQDSLGRQGLHQPQHF
.	TRBJ1-2	.	TRBV29-1	TGCAGCGTTGGGGTCAGGGTGGAAGGCTACACCTTC	CSVGVRVEGYTF
.	TRBJ1-1	.	TRBV6-6	TGTGCCAGCAGTACGTTGGTCGGGGGGCGGGGTGAAGCTTTCTTT	CASSTLVGGRGEAFF
.	TRBJ1-2	.	TRBV4-3	TGCGCCAGCAGCCAAGATCCATGGACCCATGGCTACACCTTC	CASSQDPWTHGYTF
TRBD2	TRBJ2-3	.	TRBV5-8	TGTGCCAGCAGCCCACTAGCGGGGGCCAGCTTGGATACGCAGTATTTT	CASSPLAGASLDTQYF
TRBD1	TRBJ2-3	medium-sized	TRBV7-3	TGTGCCAGCAGCTCGCAGGGGGCAGGAGATACGCAGTATTTT	CASSSQGAGDTQYF
TRBD1	TRBJ1-1	.	TRBV19	TGTGCCAGTAGTAGGGGACAGTCACCTTCCCCGAGCACTGAAGCTTTCTTT	CASSRGQSPSPSTEAFF
.	TRBJ2-7	.	TRBV4-3	TGCGCCAGCTCCGGGGGGCGTACCTCATACGAGCAGTACTTC	CASSGGRTSYEQYF
.	TRBJ1-1	.	TRBV12-5	TGTGCTAGTGGTTGGTTTATGGGGGCGGAAAACACTGAAGCTTTCTTT	CASGWFMGAENTEAFF
TRBD1	TRBJ2-2	.	TRBV7-9	TGTGCCAGCAGCTCCTCCGCCGGGACAGCCCCCGGGGAGCTGTTTTTT	CASSSSAGTAPGELFF
.	TRBJ1-1	few	TRBV6-1	TGTGCCAGCAGTGACCGGCTGCACACTGAAGCTTTCTTT	CASSDRLHTEAFF
.	TRBJ1-5	.	TRBV23-1	TGCGCCAGCAGTCAATCGGAGCCGCCGGGGAATCAGCCCCAGCATTTT	CASSQSEPPGNQPQHF
TRBD1	TRBJ2-7	.	TRBV5-6	TGTGCCAGCAGCTTCGGGACAGGGTTCTACGAGCAGTACTTC	CASSFGTGFYEQYF
.	TRBJ2-7	.	TRBV12-5	TGTGCTAGTGGTTACTGGGGGGGGCGATCCTACGAGCAGTACTTC	CASGYWGGRSYEQYF
.	TRBJ2-7	.	TRBV2	TGTGCCAGCAGTGAAGGCTTCTCCTACGAGCAGTACTTC	CASSEGFSYEQYF
.	TRBJ2-3	.	TRBV6-6	TGTGCCAGCAGATCAGAAGACACGCAGTATTTT	CASRSEDTQYF
.	TRBJ1-2	.	TRBV27	TGTGCCAGCAGTTCCCTAGGCGCCCGCCTCTATGGCTACACCTTC	CASSSLGARLYGYTF
.	TRBJ1-2	.	TRBV9	TGTGCCAGCAGCGTAGCTAGCCCGGGGCAGAGCTATGGCTACACCTTC	CASSVASPGQSYGYTF
.	TRBJ1-2	.	TRBV10-1	TGCGCCATCCCAGGGAACAGGGCCGGCTATGGCTACACCTTC	CAIPGNRAGYGYTF
.	TRBJ2-7	.	TRBV10-3	TGTGCCACGAGGGGCAAGACCTACGAGCAGTACTTC	CATRGKTYEQYF
TRBD1	TRBJ2-7	.	TRBV4-1	TGCGCCAGCAGCCTAGGGACAGGTGGAAACGAGCAGTACTTC	CASSLGTGGNEQYF
.	TRBJ2-1	.	TRBV6-6	TGTGCCACTTCATCTGGCCCGCTCAATGAGCAGTTCTTC	CATSSGPLNEQFF
.	TRBJ2-2	.	TRBV7-8	TGTGCCAGTAGCGCCGGGGCCGTCACCGGGGAGCTGTTTTTT	CASSAGAVTGELFF
TRBD1	TRBJ2-7	once	TRBV5-1	TGCGCCAGCAGCTCCGGGCAGGGGGCGGGTTACGAGCAGTACTTC	CASSSGQGAGYEQYF
.	TRBJ2-7	.	TRBV7-6	TGTGCCAGCAGCCCCGGCGGGGGACAGCCCTCCTACGAGCAGTACTTC	CASSPGGGQPSYEQYF
.	TRBJ1-2	.	TRBV7-2	TGTGCCAGCAGCTTATCCCTGGGGAGCAGTCTGTATGGCTACACCTTC	CASSLSLGSSLYGYTF
TRBD1	TRBJ2-7	.	TRBV6-5	TGTGCCAGCAGTTCCCCGGGACAGAGCTCCTACGAGCAGTACTTC	CASSSPGQSSYEQYF
.	TRBJ1-1	medium-sized	TRBV10-3	TGTGCCATCAGTGAGTCCGGGGAGTCGAACACTGAAGCTTTCTTT	CAISESGESNTEAFF
.	TRBJ2-3	.	TRBV7-9	TGTGCCAGCAGCTACGGACCCGCAGATACGCAGTATTTT	CASSYGPADTQYF
.	TRBJ1-1	once	TRBV4-2	TGTGCCAGCAGCCAAGGTTTCACTCAAGGGGGGGTTGCTACTGAAGCTTTCTTT	CASSQGFTQGGVATEAFF
.	TRBJ2-1	.	TRBV7-2	TGTGCCAGCAGCTTAGAATCGGAATTCAATGAGCAGTTCTTC	CASSLESEFNEQFF
.	TRBJ1-2	once	TRBV6-5	TGTGCCAGCAGTTACTCCGAAGGGGGATACTATGGCTACACCTTC	CASSYSEGGYYGYTF
.	TRBJ1-5	.	TRBV28	TGTGCCAGCAGTTTATACGGGGGTAGCAATCAGCCCCAGCATTTT	CASSLYGGSNQPQHF